One and the same sample provided the 14 T cell receptor beta chains below, sequenced in a study of Ad26.COV2.S vaccination and SARS-CoV-2 variants. Regarding treatment: roughly 20 received Ad26.COV2.S at low or high dose, single or two shots; roughly five received placebo; per-sample allocation not given. Sampling took place 63 days after the first vaccine or placebo injection. Repertoires were generated with immunoSEQ multiplex PCR, while TCRdb's copy carries only in-frame clones and drops some. This sample yields about 350,000 clones, of which roughly 90% are seen a single time; around 10% belongs to the top ten. The sequencing used peripheral blood, collected in a trial of Ad26.COV2.S vaccine versus placebo. Receptors originate from a person between 18 and 65 years old who received the Ad26.COV2.S COVID-19 vaccine or a placebo.

The J gene is TRBJ2-4, the V gene TRBV29-1, with D tentatively TRBD1 (5 bases). Trimming stripped 7 bases from V and 6 bases from J, with 16 bases between. The germline V gene encodes CDR1 SQVTM and CDR2 ANQGSEA. CDR3 size: 13 residues. CDR3 bases: TGCAGCGCCCGAACGACAGTAACAAACATTCAGTACTTC. Translation gives CSARTTVTNIQYF. The whole variable domain, remainder taken from reference TRBV29-1 and TRBJ2-4, is SAVISQKPSRDICQRGTSLTIQCQVDSQVTMMFWYRQQPGQSLTLIATANQGSEATYESGFVIDKFPISRPNLTFSTLTVSNMSPEDSSIYLCSARTTVTNIQYFGAGTRLSVL.

The gene calls are TRBV4-2 and TRBJ2-7, with unresolved D. This CDR3 is built from 15 residues. V lost 3 bases, J lost 2 bases, and 14 bases lay in between. The germline gives CDR1 LGHNA, CDR2 YNFKEQ. Here the CDR3 reads CASSQSIGLTYEQYF. The DNA of the CDR3 is TGTGCCAGCAGCCAGTCGATTGGCCTTACCTACGAGCAGTACTTC.

The genes are TRBV5-1 and TRBJ2-3; TRBD1 or TRBD2 may be the D gene (6 bases each). The CDR3 has 17 residues. Germline V gene sequence: CDR1 SGHRS, CDR2 YFSETQ. With 4 bases removed from V and 5 bases from J, the gap between germline ends came to 23 bases. Here the CDR3 DNA reads TGCGCCAGCAGCCCCCCTATTACCTGGGGGGCCCAAGATACGCAGTATTTT. Protein product: CASSPPITWGAQDTQYF.

A few counts support this clone. V is TRBV7-2 and J is TRBJ1-1; D gene ambiguous. This CDR3 spans 15 amino acids. Germline CDR1 and CDR2: SGHTA and FQGNSA. Trimming shortened V by 2 bases and J by 1 base, and 11 bases separated the two germline ends. The CDR3 sequence: CASSLHPTENTEAFF. Here the CDR3 DNA reads TGTGCCAGCAGCTTACACCCGACCGAGAACACTGAAGCTTTCTTT.

The chain employs TRBV11-3 and TRBJ2-1; D is perhaps TRBD1 (5 bases). The CDR3 has 12 residues. Germline V gene sequence: CDR1 SGHNT, CDR2 YENEEA. Deletions cut 5 bases from V and 4 bases from J, with 6 bases between. The CDR3 sequence: CASSQGYNEQFF. The CDR3 DNA is TGTGCCAGCAGCCAGGGATACAATGAGCAGTTCTTC.

V and J are TRBV7-9 and TRBJ1-5, with TRBD1 matching 7 bases. The J segment lost 5 bases and the V segment lost 5 bases, leaving 15 bases of the junction unmatched. This CDR3 is built from 17 residues. Germline CDR1 SEHNR, CDR2 FQNEAQ (reference sequence). Written as DNA, the CDR3 is TGTGCCAGCAGCCAGTCGACAGGGAACCCCTCCTATCAGCCCCAGCATTTT. It translates to CASSQSTGNPSYQPQHF.

Regarding this clone: At the DNA level, this CDR3 is encoded by other sequences in the same sample as well. The chain combines TRBV3-1 (or the pseudogene TRBV3-2) with TRBJ1-2; no firm D call. This CDR3 contains 13 residues. From germline, CDR1 is LGHDT and CDR2 YNNKEL (reference sequence). With 4 bases removed from V and 2 bases from J, the gap between germline ends came to 8 bases. This CDR3 reads CASSPQGNYGYTF. The CDR3 DNA is TGTGCCAGCAGCCCCCAAGGCAACTATGGCTACACCTTC.

This chain connects TRBV14 to TRBJ2-1, with 11 bases aligning to TRBD2. CDR3 size: 15 residues. V lost 5 bases to trimming and J lost 3 bases; unmatched junction nucleotides: 3. CDR1 and CDR2 (germline): SGHDN, FVKESK. CDR3 residues: CASSLAGGIYNEQFF. The CDR3 DNA is TGTGCCAGCAGCTTAGCGGGAGGGATCTACAATGAGCAGTTCTTC.

V usage is TRBV19 and J usage is TRBJ2-7; 10 nucleotides align to TRBD1. The CDR3 is 16 amino acids. V gave up 5 bases and J gave up 5 bases; unmatched junction bases: 12. The germline V gene encodes CDR1 LNHDA and CDR2 SQIVND (reference sequence). CDR3 nucleotide sequence: TGTGCCAGTAGTTCCACCGGGACAGGGGCTGGTCACGAGCAGTACTTC. It is translated as CASSSTGTGAGHEQYF.

V and J are TRBV29-1 and TRBJ1-2, with D tentatively TRBD1 (6 bases). V shed 7 bases and J shed 7 bases, with 19 bases lying between them. CDR1 is SQVTM and CDR2 is ANQGSEA in the germline V gene. This CDR3 has 13 amino acids. The CDR3 sequence is CSANAPGALGYTF. CDR3 nucleotides: TGCAGCGCCAACGCCCCGGGGGCGCTTGGCTACACCTTC. The variable domain in full, with the rest retrieved from reference TRBV29-1 and TRBJ1-2, is SAVISQKPSRDICQRGTSLTIQCQVDSQVTMMFWYRQQPGQSLTLIATANQGSEATYESGFVIDKFPISRPNLTFSTLTVSNMSPEDSSIYLCSANAPGALGYTFGSGTRLTVV.

This sequence joins TRBV18 and TRBJ2-5; D may be TRBD1 or TRBD2 (5 bases each). The V gene lost 0 bases and the J gene lost 7 bases, with 15 bases spanning the gap. Germline values: CDR1 KGHSH, CDR2 LQKENI. The CDR3 has 15 residues. The CDR3 is CASSPPGPLEGTQYF. Written as DNA, the CDR3 is TGTGCCAGCTCACCACCGGGACCTTTAGAGGGGACCCAGTACTTC.

V gene TRBV27 combines with J gene TRBJ2-7, with 7 bases matching TRBD1. With V trimmed by 2 bases and J by 2 bases, 3 bases remained unmatched. CDR1 and CDR2 from the germline V gene are MNHEY and SMNVEV (reference sequence). The CDR3 runs 14 residues. CDR3 coding DNA: TGTGCCAGCAGTTTAACAGGGGTGACCTACGAGCAGTACTTC. It yields the protein CASSLTGVTYEQYF.

This clone was picked up one time. The CDR3 coding sequence is TGTGCCAGCAGCATTACAGGGGGCCGCACAGATACGCAGTATTTT. Its translation is CASSITGGRTDTQYF. J is TRBJ2-3 and V is TRBV7-2, with 9 positions matching TRBD1. The germline CDR1 and CDR2 sequences are SGHTA and FQGNSA. The CDR3 runs 15 residues. J was trimmed by 1 base and V by 5 bases; bases with no gene match: 4.

The chain has TRBV4-1 and TRBJ2-7; unclear D gene. Germline V CDR1 and CDR2: MGHRA, YSYEKL. The V gene lost 4 bases and the J gene lost 4 bases, with 11 bases spanning the gap. The CDR3 has 13 amino acids. Here the CDR3 reads CASSPVEVYEQYF. CDR3 in DNA: TGCGCCAGCAGCCCTGTCGAGGTTTACGAGCAGTACTTC.